The sequence of this T cell receptor beta chain was determined in a study of blood T cell repertoires in COVID-19. The CDR3 covers 15 residues. CDR1 is LNHDA, CDR2 SQIVND, per germline (reference sequence). The V and J ends lost 8 bases and 5 bases, in that order; junction bases with no gene match: 6. Per the study methods: The authors estimated nucleated cell counts from reference gene primer amplification. Produced via immunoSEQ multiplex PCR; TCRdb's table is partial and in-frame only. V, J and clone size were drawn from that table, and D and trimming were deduced from the DNA. This sample has 150,000 to 200,000 clones, with around 89% found just once.

The gene calls are TRBV19 and TRBJ2-1, with 13 bases aligning to TRBD2. This TCR was sampled from a woman aged 18-29 years who had recovered from COVID-19. The sample consisted of PBMCs or T cells enriched from blood (not recorded which). The CDR3 protein is CASLRGTSGDNEQFF. CDR3 sequence (DNA): TGTGCCAGTCTGAGAGGGACTAGCGGGGACAATGAGCAGTTCTTC.